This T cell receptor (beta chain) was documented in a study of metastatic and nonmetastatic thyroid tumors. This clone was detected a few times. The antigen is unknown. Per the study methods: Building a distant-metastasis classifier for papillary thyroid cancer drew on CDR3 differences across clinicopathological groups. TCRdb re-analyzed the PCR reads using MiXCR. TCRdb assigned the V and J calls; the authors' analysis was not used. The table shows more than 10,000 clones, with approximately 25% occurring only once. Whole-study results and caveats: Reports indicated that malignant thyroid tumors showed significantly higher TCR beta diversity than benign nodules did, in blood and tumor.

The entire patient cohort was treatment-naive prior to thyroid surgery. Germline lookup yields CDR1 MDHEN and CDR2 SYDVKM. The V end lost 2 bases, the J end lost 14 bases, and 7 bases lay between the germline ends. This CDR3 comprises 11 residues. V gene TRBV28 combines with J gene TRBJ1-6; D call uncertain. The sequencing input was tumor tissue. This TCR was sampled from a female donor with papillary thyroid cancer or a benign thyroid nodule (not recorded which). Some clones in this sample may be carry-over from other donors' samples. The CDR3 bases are TGTGCCAGCAGTTTAGGGGTCACCCTCCACTTT. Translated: CASSLGVTLHF.